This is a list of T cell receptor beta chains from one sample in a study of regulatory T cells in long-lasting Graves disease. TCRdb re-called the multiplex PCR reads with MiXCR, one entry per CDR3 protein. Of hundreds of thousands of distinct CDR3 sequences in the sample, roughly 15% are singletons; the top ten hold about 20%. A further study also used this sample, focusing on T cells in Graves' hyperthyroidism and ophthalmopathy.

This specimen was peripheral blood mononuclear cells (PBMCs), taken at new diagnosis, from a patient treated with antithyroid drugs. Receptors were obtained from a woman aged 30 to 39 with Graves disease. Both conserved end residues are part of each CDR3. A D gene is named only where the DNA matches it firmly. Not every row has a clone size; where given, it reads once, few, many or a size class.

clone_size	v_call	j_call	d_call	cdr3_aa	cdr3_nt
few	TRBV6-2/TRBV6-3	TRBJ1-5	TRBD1	CASSHTGGGNQPQHF	TGTGCCAGCAGTCATACAGGGGGTGGGAATCAGCCCCAGCATTTT
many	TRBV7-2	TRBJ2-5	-	CASSLAPAYAQGTQYF	TGTGCCAGCAGCTTAGCCCCAGCCTACGCCCAAGGGACCCAGTACTTC
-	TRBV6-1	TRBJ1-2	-	CASGRTGFRRGYTF	TGTGCCAGCGGTCGAACAGGGTTTCGTAGAGGCTACACCTTC
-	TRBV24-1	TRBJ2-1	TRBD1	CATSDLSGQGVEQFF	TGTGCCACCAGTGATTTGTCGGGACAGGGGGTGGAGCAGTTCTTC
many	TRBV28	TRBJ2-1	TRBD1	CASSPYPHRGRNEQFF	TGTGCCAGCAGTCCCTATCCCCACAGGGGGCGGAATGAGCAGTTCTTC
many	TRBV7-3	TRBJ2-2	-	CASSLGGTTGELFF	TGTGCCAGCAGCTTAGGTGGGACCACCGGGGAGCTGTTTTTT
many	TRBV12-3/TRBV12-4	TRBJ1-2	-	CASRTGTPRGGYTF	TGTGCCAGCAGGACCGGGACACCCCGCGGGGGCTACACCTTC
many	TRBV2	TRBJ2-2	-	CASSDFHYTGELFF	TGTGCCAGCAGTGATTTCCACTACACCGGGGAGCTGTTTTTT
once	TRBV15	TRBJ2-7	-	CATSRDVGVYEQYF	TGTGCCACCAGCAGAGATGTTGGGGTTTACGAGCAGTACTTC
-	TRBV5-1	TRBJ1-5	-	CAGSSAWGGQPQHF	TGTGCCGGCAGCTCCGCCTGGGGGGGACAGCCCCAGCATTTT
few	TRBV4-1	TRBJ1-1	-	CASSQGQGVGASTEAFF	TGCGCCAGCAGCCAAGGTCAAGGGGTGGGCGCGAGCACTGAAGCTTTCTTT
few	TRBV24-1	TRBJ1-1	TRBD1	CATSERTGGEAFF	TGTGCCACCAGTGAAAGGACAGGGGGCGAGGCTTTCTTT
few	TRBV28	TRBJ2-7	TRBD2	CASIGLAGVGSYEQYF	TGTGCCAGCATAGGACTAGCGGGAGTAGGATCCTACGAGCAGTACTTC
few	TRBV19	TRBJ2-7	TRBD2	CAILPGLAAYEQYF	TGTGCCATTTTACCGGGACTAGCGGCCTACGAGCAGTACTTC
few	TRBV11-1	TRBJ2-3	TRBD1	CASSRDRHLTDTQYF	TGTGCCAGCAGCAGGGACAGACACCTCACAGATACGCAGTATTTT
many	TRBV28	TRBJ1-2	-	CASKRQPLYGYTF	TGTGCCAGCAAGCGGCAGCCGCTCTATGGCTACACCTTC
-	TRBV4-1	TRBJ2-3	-	CASSRFGDISTDTQYF	TGCGCCAGCAGCCGGTTCGGGGACATAAGCACAGATACGCAGTATTTT
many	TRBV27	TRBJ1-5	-	CASSLSIGNQPQHF	TGTGCCAGCAGTTTATCGATCGGGAATCAGCCCCAGCATTTT
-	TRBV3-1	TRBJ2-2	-	CASSQGLLGELFF	TGTGCCAGCAGCCAAGGACTTTTAGGGGAGCTGTTTTTT
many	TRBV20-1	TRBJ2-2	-	CSAIGVWAGELFF	TGCAGTGCTATTGGCGTTTGGGCCGGGGAGCTGTTTTTT
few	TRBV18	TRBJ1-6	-	CASSHDSKNSPLHF	TGTGCCAGCTCCCACGACAGCAAGAATTCACCCCTCCACTTT
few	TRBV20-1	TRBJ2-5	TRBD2	CSARDHRGTWASGSVETQYF	TGCAGTGCTAGAGATCATAGAGGGACATGGGCTAGCGGGAGCGTCGAGACCCAGTACTTC
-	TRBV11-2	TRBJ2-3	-	CASSPPGDLTDTQYF	TGTGCCAGCAGCCCCCCCGGGGATCTCACAGATACGCAGTATTTT
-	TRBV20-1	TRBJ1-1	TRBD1	CSPGTVNTVAFF	TGCAGTCCGGGGACAGTGAACACTGTAGCTTTCTTT
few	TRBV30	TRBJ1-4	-	CAWSVGIGATNEKLFF	TGTGCCTGGAGTGTGGGAATCGGAGCAACTAATGAAAAACTGTTTTTT
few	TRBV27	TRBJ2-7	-	CASSDQSLYEQYF	TGTGCCAGTAGTGACCAGTCTCTCTACGAGCAGTACTTC
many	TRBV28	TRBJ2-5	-	CASSTGPLPETQYF	TGTGCCAGCTCCACAGGCCCCTTGCCAGAGACCCAGTACTTC
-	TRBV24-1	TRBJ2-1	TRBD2	CATSDLQAGGPYNEQFF	TGTGCCACCAGTGATTTGCAGGCGGGAGGGCCCTACAATGAGCAGTTCTTC
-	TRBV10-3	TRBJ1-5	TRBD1	CAISGGPGRGDAQHF	TGTGCCATCAGTGGGGGGCCGGGCAGGGGGGACGCCCAGCATTTT
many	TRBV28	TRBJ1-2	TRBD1	CASRRGTAYGYTF	TGTGCCAGCAGGCGCGGGACAGCCTATGGCTACACCTTC
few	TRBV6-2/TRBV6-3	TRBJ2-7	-	CASSYHIHGRMGEQYF	TGTGCCAGCAGTTACCACATACACGGTCGGATGGGCGAGCAGTACTTC
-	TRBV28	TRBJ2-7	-	CASSLRQALREQYF	TGTGCCAGCAGTCTACGACAGGCCCTTAGGGAGCAGTACTTC
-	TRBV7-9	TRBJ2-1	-	CASSLGGSPHNEQFF	TGTGCCAGCAGCCTGGGTGGGAGTCCCCACAATGAGCAGTTCTTC
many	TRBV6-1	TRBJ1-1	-	CASSDQGKGTEAFF	TGTGCCAGCAGTGATCAGGGAAAGGGAACTGAAGCTTTCTTT
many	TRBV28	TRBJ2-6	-	CASSFTQLSSGANVLTF	TGTGCCAGCAGTTTCACGCAGCTTAGCTCTGGGGCCAACGTCCTGACTTTC
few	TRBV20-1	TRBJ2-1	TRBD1	CSAAGTGNNEQFF	TGCAGTGCTGCCGGGACAGGGAACAATGAGCAGTTCTTC
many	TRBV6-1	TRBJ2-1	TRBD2	CASSSSGRQNEQFF	TGTGCCAGCAGTAGTAGCGGGAGACAGAATGAGCAGTTCTTC
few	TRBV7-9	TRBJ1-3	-	CASSPAGTAKDTIYF	TGCGCCAGCAGCCCAGCAGGGACCGCCAAGGACACCATATATTTT
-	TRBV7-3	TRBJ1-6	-	CASSPGEGQNSPLHF	TGTGCCAGCAGCCCTGGGGAGGGGCAAAATTCACCCCTCCACTTT
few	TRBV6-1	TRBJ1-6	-	CASSRYRNGPLHF	TGTGCCAGCAGTCGTTACAGGAACGGGCCCCTCCACTTT
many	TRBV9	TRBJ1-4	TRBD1	CASSPGTVAEKLFF	TGTGCCAGCAGCCCTGGGACAGTAGCCGAAAAACTGTTTTTT
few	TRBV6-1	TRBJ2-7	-	CASFSGFPHSEQYF	TGTGCCAGCTTCTCAGGATTCCCCCACTCCGAGCAGTACTTC